This passage covers 10 T cell receptor beta chains from one sample sequenced in a study of T cell repertoires in cytomegalovirus infection. TCRdb passed the reads through MiXCR, listing each CDR3 protein once. The sample holds around 530,000 distinct CDR3 sequences; about 30% are singletons and the top ten take under 15%. Sequenced sample: PBMCs. Receptors originate from a human donor in good health (CMV status not recorded). Some clones in this sample may be carry-over from other donors' samples.

The rearrangement uses TRBV4-1 and TRBJ2-3; the match to TRBD2 covers 11 bases. Germline V CDR1 and CDR2: MGHRA, YSYEKL. The V and J ends lost 4 bases and 1 base, in that order; junction bases with no gene match: 4. The CDR3 extends over 16 amino acids. For the CDR3, the DNA is TGCGCCAGCAGCCGGATGACTAGCGGGGGCACAGATACGCAGTATTTT. It encodes CASSRMTSGGTDTQYF.

This sequence joins TRBV19 and TRBJ1-1; D gene unclear. The CDR3 has 14 residues. The V gene lost 3 bases and the J gene lost 0 bases, with 8 bases spanning the gap. Germline lookup yields CDR1 LNHDA and CDR2 SQIVND (reference sequence). The CDR3 coding sequence is TGTGCCAGTAGTATGCGAGAGATGAACACTGAAGCTTTCTTT. This sequence encodes CASSMREMNTEAFF.

This clonotype was seen a handful of times. The chain employs TRBV15 and TRBJ2-3; 7 positions agree with TRBD1. Germline V gives CDR1 LNHNV, CDR2 YYDKDF (reference sequence). The CDR3 is made up of 13 amino acids. With 8 bases clipped from V and 0 bases from J, the junction kept 2 bases outside the gene matches. CDR3 DNA: TGTGCCACCGGGACAGCGAGCACAGATACGCAGTATTTT. Its translation is CATGTASTDTQYF.

The chain has TRBV12-3 or TRBV12-4 and TRBJ2-1; 7 positions agree with TRBD2. The CDR3 is 14 amino acids. Unmatched junction bases numbered 9, after V lost 5 bases and J lost 8 bases. The CDR3 DNA reads TGTGCCAGCAGTGTGGGGGGGAGGGCCCATGAGCAGTTCTTC. It encodes CASSVGGRAHEQFF.

This clonotype appeared many times. The rearrangement uses TRBV7-2 and TRBJ2-5, with 11 bases identical to TRBD2. Germline CDR1 reads SGHTA; CDR2 reads FQGNSA. CDR3 length: 16 residues. Trimming cost V 5 bases and J 2 bases; bases outside gene matches: 7. CDR3 amino acids: CASSPGTSGTQETQYF. The DNA of the CDR3 is TGTGCCAGCAGCCCCGGGACTAGCGGAACTCAAGAGACCCAGTACTTC.

J is TRBJ2-5 and V is TRBV20-1; 7 positions match TRBD1. The CDR3 consists of 14 residues. Germline-derived CDR1 and CDR2 are DFQATT and SNEGSKA (reference sequence). V gave up 3 bases and J gave up 5 bases; unmatched junction bases: 9. For the CDR3, the DNA is TGCAGTGCTAGTGCCGCAAGACAGGGCGAGACCCAGTACTTC. It yields the protein CSASAARQGETQYF.

The V and J genes are TRBV7-6 and TRBJ2-7; TRBD2 matches at 8 bases. V was clipped by 2 bases and J by 5 bases; unmatched bases: 2. The CDR3 is 13 amino acids. The germline V gene has CDR1 SGHVS and CDR2 FNYEAQ. The CDR3, as DNA: TGTGCCAGCAGCTTATCGACTAGCGACGAGCAGTACTTC. This sequence encodes CASSLSTSDEQYF.

The CDR3 nucleotides are TGTGCCATCAGTGATACGTTAGGACACGAGAACACTGAAGCTTTCTTT. It encodes CAISDTLGHENTEAFF. The chain uses TRBV10-3 and TRBJ1-1, with D tentatively TRBD1 (5 bases). Looked up from germline, CDR1 is ENHRY and CDR2 is SYGVKD. CDR3 length: 16 residues. Between the trimmed V and J ends, which lost 3 bases and 1 base, there was a span of 15 bases.

V gene TRBV27 combines with J gene TRBJ2-7; no reliable D call. There are 16 residues in the CDR3. V was shortened by 3 bases and J by 4 bases, with 19 bases between the two germline ends. Looked up from germline, CDR1 is MNHEY and CDR2 is SMNVEV (reference sequence). Here the CDR3 DNA reads TGTGCCAGCAGTTTTAGTGGGCCACTCGGGCATTACGAGCAGTACTTC. Residues: CASSFSGPLGHYEQYF.

This clonotype showed up just a few times. The chain carries TRBV11-3 and TRBJ2-5; tentatively, D is TRBD1 (5 bases). Germline loops: CDR1 SGHNT, CDR2 YENEEA. The CDR3 covers 14 residues. Deletions cut 5 bases from V and 2 bases from J, with 12 bases between. The CDR3 loop reads CASSPIPGQETQYF. The CDR3 DNA sequence: TGTGCCAGCAGCCCCATCCCAGGGCAAGAGACCCAGTACTTC.